Included here is one T cell receptor (beta chain) sequence, with context. The record originates from a study of technical replicates of blood from several donors. The V gene end was trimmed by 5 bases and the J gene end by 6 bases; junction bases not matched to a gene: 12. The CDR3 loop spans 15 amino acids. Germline V gene data show CDR1 as MNHEY and CDR2 as SMNVEV (reference sequence). Sequenced by immunoSEQ multiplex PCR; TCRdb stores in-frame clones only, minus some. The data contain about 73,000 clones, 93% of them singletons. The chain employs TRBV27 and TRBJ1-1; 7 bases are shared with TRBD1. Material: T cells isolated from PBMCs. The receptor's source is a human donor in good health. CDR3 sequence reads: CASSPPNRDSAEAFF. In DNA, the CDR3 is TGTGCCAGCAGTCCACCTAACCGGGACAGCGCTGAAGCTTTCTTT.